This T cell receptor (beta chain) was identified in a study of cytomegalovirus exposure and HLA in healthy donors. Study information: Researchers found that approximately 77% of 350 to 500 genotyped donors fell within the Caucasian-associated ancestry cluster. Study-wide findings and caveats: It was only CMV serostatus that was available as immune exposure information. Analysis was carried out at a later point, and it linked a missense DCLRE1C variant to TCR beta V- and J-gene trimming.

This clone appeared a few times. The target antigen is unknown. The PCR used 60 Vbeta and 13 Jbeta primers. This table comes from immunoSEQ multiplex PCR, and its TCRdb copy is limited to in-frame clones, with some not included. The table has over 150,000 clones, 60% to 75% seen once. The sample was PBMCs. This clonotype originated in a man between 18 and 35 years old in good health and CMV-seronegative.

The CDR3 sequence: CASSSGGQVGRNQYF. DNA of the CDR3: TGTGCCTCCTCTAGCGGGGGTCAGGTAGGGAGAAACCAGTACTTC. The V call is TRBV9, the J call TRBJ2-5, with 10 bases matching TRBD2. J gave up 10 bases and V 10 bases, and 19 bases lay outside the gene matches. CDR3 size: 15 residues. Germline V gives CDR1 SGDLS, CDR2 YYNGEE.